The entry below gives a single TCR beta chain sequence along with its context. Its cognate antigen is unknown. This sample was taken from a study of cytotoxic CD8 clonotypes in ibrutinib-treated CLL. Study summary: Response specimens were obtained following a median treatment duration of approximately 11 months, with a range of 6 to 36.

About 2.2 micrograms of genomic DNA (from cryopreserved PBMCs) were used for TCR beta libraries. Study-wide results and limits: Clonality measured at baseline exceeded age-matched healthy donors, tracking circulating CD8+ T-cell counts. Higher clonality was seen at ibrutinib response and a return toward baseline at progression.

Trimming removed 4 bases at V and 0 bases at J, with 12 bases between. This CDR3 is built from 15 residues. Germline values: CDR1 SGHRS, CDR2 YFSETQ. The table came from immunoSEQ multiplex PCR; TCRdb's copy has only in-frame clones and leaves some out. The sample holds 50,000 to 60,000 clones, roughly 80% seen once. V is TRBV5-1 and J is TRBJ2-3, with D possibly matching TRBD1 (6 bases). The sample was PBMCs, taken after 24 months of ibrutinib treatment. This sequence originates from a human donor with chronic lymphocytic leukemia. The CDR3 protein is CASSMQGLSTDTQYF. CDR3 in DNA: TGCGCCAGCAGCATGCAGGGGTTAAGCACAGATACGCAGTATTTT.